The 31 T cell receptor beta chains presented below share a single source sample, sequenced in a study of Graves' ophthalmopathy and Graves' hyperthyroidism. RNA transcripts served as template for amplifying TCR beta CDR3 sequences. First-round RT-PCR relied on HTBI primers, and a second-round multiplex PCR came next. TCRdb reprocessed the multiplex PCR reads via MiXCR and lists one record per CDR3 protein. The sample includes around 1,200,000 distinct CDR3 sequences, less than 45% of them seen just once. Sequenced: peripheral blood or thyroid tissue (not recorded which). These receptors all come from an adult man with Graves' hyperthyroidism.

This clonotype was recorded at least ten times. The CDR3, as DNA: TGTGCCAGCAGTGATGTCGGGCAGGGCGTTGAAAAACTGTTTTTT. Protein: CASSDVGQGVEKLFF. The gene calls are TRBV25-1 and TRBJ1-4; TRBD1 might be the D (5 bases). Germline-derived CDR1 and CDR2 are MGHDK and SYGVNS. The CDR3 runs to 15 residues. V was shortened by 3 bases and J by 7 bases, with 15 bases between the two germline ends.

The chain carries TRBV10-3 and TRBJ2-3; D ambiguous. V shed 2 bases and J shed 3 bases, with 3 bases lying between them. CDR3 size: 12 residues. CDR1 is ENHRY, CDR2 SYGVKD, per germline. CDR3 protein: CAISETTDTQYF. The CDR3 DNA reads TGTGCCATCAGTGAGACGACAGATACGCAGTATTTT.

The chain couples TRBV29-1 to TRBJ2-7; D might be TRBD2 (5 bases). CDR1 is SQVTM, CDR2 ANQGSEA, per germline. V was shortened by 4 bases and J by 3 bases, with 16 bases between the two germline ends. CDR3 size: 14 residues. The CDR3 DNA is TGCAGCGTTGGCTTCCATCAAGGAGGCTACGAGCAGTACTTC. It is translated as CSVGFHQGGYEQYF.

This clonotype showed up many times. The CDR3 sequence: CASSLGIAGAPAYEQYF. The CDR3 DNA reads as TGCGCCAGCAGCTTGGGGATAGCGGGAGCTCCGGCCTACGAGCAGTACTTC. The chain joins TRBV5-1 to TRBJ2-7; TRBD2 matches 9 bases. This CDR3 is 17 amino acids long. Unmatched junction bases numbered 9, after V lost 0 bases and J lost 2 bases. Per germline, CDR1 SGHRS and CDR2 YFSETQ.

The genes are TRBV20-1 and TRBJ1-1; 8 nucleotides align to TRBD1. The germline gives CDR1 DFQATT, CDR2 SNEGSKA (reference sequence). This CDR3 spans 12 amino acids. The V gene end was trimmed by 3 bases and the J gene end by 8 bases; junction bases not matched to a gene: 5. Here the CDR3 DNA reads TGCAGTGCTAGCCAGGGGGCGTGGGAAGCTTTCTTT. This codes for CSASQGAWEAFF.

This clonotype showed up just a few times. J is TRBJ2-7 and V is TRBV5-5; the D gene is possibly TRBD2 (5 bases). The germline V gene encodes CDR1 SGHKS and CDR2 YYEKEE (reference sequence). With 4 bases removed from V and 4 bases from J, the gap between germline ends came to 15 bases. The CDR3 has 14 residues. CDR3 in amino acids: CASSHLQRVYEQYF. In DNA form, the CDR3 reads TGTGCCAGCAGCCACCTCCAGAGGGTGTACGAGCAGTACTTC.

This clonotype was detected many times. This chain connects TRBV2 to TRBJ1-6, with D perhaps TRBD1 (6 bases). V shed 3 bases and J shed 8 bases, with 17 bases lying between them. This CDR3 has 16 amino acids. The germline V gene has CDR1 SNHLY and CDR2 FYNNEI. Written as DNA, the CDR3 is TGTGCCAGCAGTGACAGTTCGGGGGGGGCTGATTCACCCCTCCACTTT. This gives the protein CASSDSSGGADSPLHF.

This clonotype was counted many times. The chain is built from TRBV14 and TRBJ2-5, with a possible D match to TRBD1 (6 bases). V lost 2 bases to trimming and J lost 5 bases, with 12 bases between them. The CDR3 covers 14 residues. Germline V gene data show CDR1 as SGHDN and CDR2 as FVKESK. The CDR3 sequence: CASSQYRVRETQYF. CDR3 nucleotide sequence: TGTGCCAGCAGCCAATACAGGGTTCGGGAGACCCAGTACTTC.

V gene TRBV20-1 combines with J gene TRBJ1-2; D is unresolved. This CDR3 contains 15 residues. Per the germline V gene, CDR1 is DFQATT and CDR2 is SNEGSKA (reference sequence). Trimming pared 5 bases from V and 0 bases from J, leaving 16 bases between. The CDR3 here is CSAPRGDSANYGYTF. CDR3 sequence (DNA): TGCAGTGCTCCCCGGGGAGACTCGGCTAACTATGGCTACACCTTC.

The table lists this clonotype with a few counts. The genes are TRBV9 and TRBJ2-7; D possibly corresponds to TRBD1 (6 bases). From germline, CDR1 is SGDLS and CDR2 YYNGEE. Trimming pared 0 bases from V and 2 bases from J, leaving 9 bases between. The CDR3 spans 14 residues. Here the CDR3 reads CASSVGPGAYEQYF. Written as DNA, the CDR3 is TGTGCCAGCAGCGTAGGCCCAGGGGCCTACGAGCAGTACTTC.

This rearrangement joins TRBV5-4 to TRBJ2-7, with 12 bases lining up with TRBD1. Germline V lookup: CDR1 SGHNT, CDR2 YYREEE (reference sequence). The CDR3 has 20 amino acids. Trimming at V came to 3 bases and at J to 0 bases, leaving 16 bases not matched to a gene. CDR3 residues: CASSSISGTGGASSSYEQYF. The CDR3 DNA is TGTGCCAGCAGCTCTATCTCCGGGACAGGGGGCGCGTCGAGCTCCTACGAGCAGTACTTC.

The chain employs TRBV15 and TRBJ1-2; TRBD1 matches 7 bases. Germline CDR1 is LNHNV and CDR2 is YYDKDF (reference sequence). J lost 7 bases, V lost 0 bases, and 5 bases had no gene match. The CDR3 loop spans 14 amino acids. CDR3 protein: CATSRDGTEGGYTF. CDR3 coding DNA: TGTGCCACCAGCAGAGACGGGACAGAGGGTGGCTACACCTTC.

This clonotype was counted between two and nine times. This rearrangement joins TRBV7-6 to TRBJ2-2; D might be TRBD1 (6 bases). Looked up from germline, CDR1 is SGHVS and CDR2 is FNYEAQ. Trimming cost V 1 base and J 1 base, with 22 bases left between them. The CDR3 length is 20 residues. This CDR3 reads CASSLVVAGVGPMNTGELFF. In DNA form, the CDR3 reads TGTGCCAGCAGCTTAGTAGTTGCAGGGGTGGGCCCCATGAACACCGGGGAGCTGTTTTTT.

This chain connects TRBV10-3 to TRBJ1-2, with 9 nucleotides matching TRBD1. From germline, CDR1 is ENHRY and CDR2 SYGVKD. Trimming cost V 9 bases and J 3 bases; bases outside gene matches: 5. CDR3 length: 13 amino acids. The CDR3 sequence: CAIAGTGHYGYTF. CDR3 nucleotides: TGTGCCATAGCCGGGACAGGGCACTATGGCTACACCTTC.

This clonotype was seen ten or more times. V gene TRBV10-3 combines with J gene TRBJ1-1, with 8 bases that match TRBD1. Germline CDR1 and CDR2: ENHRY and SYGVKD. The J segment lost 4 bases and the V segment lost 4 bases, leaving 11 bases of the junction unmatched. The CDR3 runs 16 residues. The CDR3 DNA follows: TGTGCCATCAGTGGCCTGGGAGGACAGGGTCCCACTGAAGCTTTCTTT. Translating gives CAISGLGGQGPTEAFF.

The V and J genes are TRBV12-3 or TRBV12-4 and TRBJ2-2, with TRBD1 identical over 10 bases. The CDR3 sequence is 14 residues long. V lost 4 bases, J lost 8 bases, and 4 bases stayed unmatched. The CDR3 reads CASSWTGGGGELFF. DNA for the CDR3: TGTGCCAGCAGTTGGACAGGGGGAGGGGGGGAGCTGTTTTTT.

This sequence joins TRBV20-1 and TRBJ2-7; the match to TRBD1 covers 8 bases. Trimming at V came to 6 bases and at J to 4 bases, leaving 5 bases not matched to a gene. The CDR3 loop spans 12 amino acids. Per the germline V gene, CDR1 is DFQATT and CDR2 is SNEGSKA (reference sequence). The CDR3 bases are TGCAGTGCCAACAGGGGGACATACGAGCAGTACTTC. Its protein product is CSANRGTYEQYF.

The table lists this clonotype with many counts. The CDR3 region is CASSPTGTGAQPQHF. The CDR3, as DNA: TGTGCCAGCAGCCCAACCGGGACAGGAGCTCAGCCCCAGCATTTT. The V call is TRBV7-8, the J call TRBJ1-5; 8 positions agree with TRBD1. J lost 6 bases, V lost 5 bases, and 9 bases had no gene match. Germline V lookup: CDR1 SGHVS, CDR2 FQNEAQ. The CDR3 sequence is 15 residues long.

This clonotype occurred once. Since a much larger clone is just one base distant, this may be a read error. The CDR3 spells CASSFRSSYQPQHF. The CDR3 DNA follows: TGTGCCAGCAGCTTTAGGTCTAGTTATCAGCCCCAGCATTTT. The gene calls are TRBV7-2 and TRBJ1-5; D gene unclear. Germline loops: CDR1 SGHTA, CDR2 FQGNSA. V dropped 3 bases and J dropped 5 bases, with 11 bases sitting between them. The CDR3 runs to 14 residues.

The chain uses TRBV10-2 and TRBJ2-5; possibly TRBD1 or TRBD2 for D (5 bases each). With 2 bases removed from V and 5 bases from J, the gap between germline ends came to 18 bases. Per germline, CDR1 WSHSY and CDR2 SAAADI. The CDR3 consists of 16 residues. The chain's CDR3 is CASSEPKSGTLETQYF. In nucleotides, the CDR3 is TGCGCCAGCAGTGAGCCGAAGTCCGGGACCCTCGAGACCCAGTACTTC.

In the case of this clonotype: The germline gene is not matched at one end of the junction; a read error may be the cause. This rearrangement joins TRBV10-3 to TRBJ2-5; the match to TRBD2 covers 9 bases. The V gene's germline CDR1 is ENHRY and CDR2 SYGVKD. This CDR3 has 18 amino acids. The DNA of the CDR3 is TGTGCCAGCAGTGGAGGGAAAAGACTAGCGGTCTACCAAGAGACCCAGTACTTC. As protein: CASSGGKRLAVYQETQYF.

There are many counts of this clonotype. V gene TRBV24-1 combines with J gene TRBJ2-7; 8 positions agree with TRBD1. CDR1 is KGHDR and CDR2 is SFDVKD in the germline V gene. The CDR3 runs 12 residues. V shed 6 bases and J 5 bases; nucleotides not matched to a gene: 2. CDR3 sequence: CATSRQGHEQYF. The CDR3 region has the DNA TGTGCCACCAGTCGACAGGGGCACGAGCAGTACTTC.

This clonotype was seen at least ten times. The J gene is TRBJ1-3, the V gene TRBV6-5; D unclear. With 5 bases removed from V and 4 bases from J, the gap between germline ends came to 15 bases. CDR3 size: 15 residues. CDR1 is MNHEY and CDR2 is SVGAGI in the germline V gene. CDR3 region: CASSEAGPAGNTIYF. CDR3 coding DNA: TGTGCCAGCAGTGAGGCCGGACCGGCGGGAAACACCATATATTTT.

V and J are TRBV11-2 and TRBJ2-3, with D uncertain. V lost 0 bases and J lost 4, with 14 bases in between. The CDR3 runs to 16 residues. In germline, CDR1 is SGHAT, CDR2 FQNNGV. CDR3: CASSLDISGWADTQYF. The CDR3 nucleotides are TGTGCCAGCAGCTTAGATATCTCAGGTTGGGCAGATACGCAGTATTTT.

This clonotype has only a few counts. This sequence joins TRBV29-1 and TRBJ1-3; D ambiguous. Germline CDR1 is SQVTM and CDR2 is ANQGSEA. There are 16 residues in the CDR3. The V end was cut by 4 bases, the J end by 0 bases, with 16 bases between. The CDR3 nucleotides are TGCAGCGTTGGACTAGCGGGAACGAGCTCTGGAAACACCATATATTTT. This sequence encodes CSVGLAGTSSGNTIYF.

The gene calls are TRBV7-9 and TRBJ2-5, with D possibly TRBD2 on 6 matching bases. This CDR3 spans 17 amino acids. V gave up 1 base and J gave up 4 bases, with 19 bases separating them. Germline V gives CDR1 SEHNR, CDR2 FQNEAQ (reference sequence). CDR3 in DNA: TGTGCCAGCAGCTTAGAAAGCCCCCTAGCGACGGGAGAGACCCAGTACTTC. Translated: CASSLESPLATGETQYF.

V usage is TRBV10-3 and J usage is TRBJ2-7; D is ambiguous. V lost 4 bases and J 2 bases, leaving 18 bases between the germline ends. Germline V gives CDR1 ENHRY, CDR2 SYGVKD. The CDR3 covers 16 residues. The CDR3 region is CAISAPDARVTYEQYF. As DNA, the CDR3 is TGTGCCATCAGTGCTCCGGACGCCCGCGTGACCTACGAGCAGTACTTC.

This clonotype was seen at least ten times. This chain links TRBV9 with TRBJ1-2; weak D call: TRBD1 (6 bases). CDR1 and CDR2 (germline): SGDLS, YYNGEE. V was trimmed by 5 bases and J by 7 bases, leaving 18 bases between them. CDR3 length: 14 residues. The CDR3 nucleotides read TGTGCCAGCAGTGAATCAGGGGTTCAGGGTGGCTACACCTTC. It translates to CASSESGVQGGYTF.

The sample holds a few counts of this clonotype. This chain connects TRBV6-2 or TRBV6-3 to TRBJ2-7; the D call may be TRBD1 or TRBD2 (6 bases each). Germline V CDR1 and CDR2: MNHEY, SVGEGT. The CDR3 length is 14 residues. Trimming stripped 7 bases from V and 0 bases from J, with 13 bases between. In DNA form, the CDR3 reads TGTGCCAGCAAGGGGGGATTGGGCTCCTACGAGCAGTACTTC. Protein product: CASKGGLGSYEQYF.

A few counts support this clonotype. V and J are TRBV19 and TRBJ2-7; TRBD2 might be the D (6 bases). Germline values: CDR1 LNHDA, CDR2 SQIVND (reference sequence). This CDR3 contains 14 residues. V dropped 8 bases and J dropped 2 bases, with 16 bases sitting between them. CDR3 in DNA: TGTGCCAGTGCTCCCGGGACTGCCACCTACGAGCAGTACTTC. This codes for CASAPGTATYEQYF.

This clonotype was seen only a few times. In DNA, the CDR3 is TGTGCCAGCAGGGCTGATGAATACTCCTACGAGCAGTACTTC. This sequence encodes CASRADEYSYEQYF. The chain uses TRBV12-3 or TRBV12-4 and TRBJ2-7; D is unresolved. V was clipped by 6 bases and J by 0 bases, with 12 bases between them. This CDR3 comprises 14 residues.